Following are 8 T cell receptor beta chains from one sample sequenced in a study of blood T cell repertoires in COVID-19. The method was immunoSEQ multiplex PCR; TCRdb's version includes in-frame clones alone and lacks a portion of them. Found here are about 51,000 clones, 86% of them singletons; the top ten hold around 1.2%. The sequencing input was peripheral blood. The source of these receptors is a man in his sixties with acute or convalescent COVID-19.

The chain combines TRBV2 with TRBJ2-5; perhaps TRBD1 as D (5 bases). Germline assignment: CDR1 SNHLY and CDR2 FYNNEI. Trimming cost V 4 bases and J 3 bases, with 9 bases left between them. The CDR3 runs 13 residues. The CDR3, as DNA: TGTGCCAGCAGTGTTCAAGGGGAAGAGACCCAGTACTTC. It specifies CASSVQGEETQYF.

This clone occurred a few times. The CDR3 DNA reads TGTGCCAGCTCACTCCAGGACAGGAACACTGAAGCTTTCTTT. This translates into CASSLQDRNTEAFF. The rearrangement uses TRBV18 and TRBJ1-1; TRBD1 might be the D (6 bases). Germline V gene data show CDR1 as KGHSH and CDR2 as LQKENI. The CDR3 sequence is 14 residues long. V lost 4 bases and J 1 base, leaving 10 bases between the germline ends.

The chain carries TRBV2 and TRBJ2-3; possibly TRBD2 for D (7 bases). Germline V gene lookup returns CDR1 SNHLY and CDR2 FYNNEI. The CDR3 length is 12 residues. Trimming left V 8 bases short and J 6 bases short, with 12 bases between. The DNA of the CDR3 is TGTGCCAGCGGGGGGGCCGGGGATACGCAGTATTTT. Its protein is CASGGAGDTQYF. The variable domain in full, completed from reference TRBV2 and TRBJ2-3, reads EPEVTQTPSHQVTQMGQEVILRCVPISNHLYFYWYRQILGQKVEFLVSFYNNEISEKSEIFDDQFSVERPDGSNFTLKIRSTKLEDSAMYFCASGGAGDTQYFGPGTRLTVL.

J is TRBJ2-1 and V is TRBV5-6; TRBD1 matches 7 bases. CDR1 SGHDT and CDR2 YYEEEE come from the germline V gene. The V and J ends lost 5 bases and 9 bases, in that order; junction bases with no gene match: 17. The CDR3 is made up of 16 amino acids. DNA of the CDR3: TGTGCCAGCAGTCCAGGCCCCGGTCGAGGGGACAGTGAGCAGTTCTTC. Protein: CASSPGPGRGDSEQFF.

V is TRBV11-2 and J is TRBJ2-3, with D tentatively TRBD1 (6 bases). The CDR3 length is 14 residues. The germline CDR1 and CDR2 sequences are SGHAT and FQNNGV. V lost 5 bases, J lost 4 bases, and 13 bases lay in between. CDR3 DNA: TGTGCCAGCAGCATAAACAGGGTTGCAGATACGCAGTATTTT. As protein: CASSINRVADTQYF.

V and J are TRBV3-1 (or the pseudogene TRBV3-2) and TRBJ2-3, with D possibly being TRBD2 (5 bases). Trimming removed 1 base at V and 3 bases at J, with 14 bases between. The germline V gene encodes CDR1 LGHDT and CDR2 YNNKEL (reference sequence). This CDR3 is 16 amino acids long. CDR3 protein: CASSQVPAESTDTQYF. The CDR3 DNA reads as TGTGCCAGCAGCCAAGTTCCAGCGGAGTCGACAGATACGCAGTATTTT.

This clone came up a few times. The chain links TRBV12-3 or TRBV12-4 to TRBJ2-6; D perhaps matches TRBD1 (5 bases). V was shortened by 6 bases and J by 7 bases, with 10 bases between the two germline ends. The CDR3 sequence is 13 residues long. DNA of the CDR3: TGTGCCAGCAGCCCAGGGTTTGCCAACGTCCTGACTTTC. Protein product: CASSPGFANVLTF.

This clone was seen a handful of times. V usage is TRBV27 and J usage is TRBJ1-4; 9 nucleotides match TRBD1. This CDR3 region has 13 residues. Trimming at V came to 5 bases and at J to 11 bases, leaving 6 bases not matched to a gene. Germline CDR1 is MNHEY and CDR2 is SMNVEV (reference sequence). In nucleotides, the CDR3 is TGTGCCAGCAGTCCCGGGACAGGGATTAAACTGTTTTTT. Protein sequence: CASSPGTGIKLFF.